The clone carrying this T cell receptor (beta chain) was observed a single time. Clones were read by immunoSEQ multiplex PCR, and TCRdb kept only the in-frame ones, dropping some. Here the sample spans roughly 79,000 clones, more than 90% being singletons. The data were taken from a study of technical replicates of blood from a few donors. CDR1 is LGHNA and CDR2 is YNFKEQ in the germline V gene. Trimming cost V 3 bases and J 0 bases, with 9 bases left between them. CDR3 size: 14 residues. The chain links TRBV4-2 to TRBJ2-7; a possible D gene is TRBD1 (6 bases). The receptor comes from a human donor in good health. The source material was T cells isolated from PBMCs. The CDR3 bases are TGTGCCAGCAGCCACCGGGACAACTCCTACGAGCAGTACTTC. Translation gives CASSHRDNSYEQYF.